These 10 T cell receptor beta chains share one sample of origin, sequenced in a study of early T cells in non-severe SARS-CoV-2 infection. From the 5' RACE reads, TCRdb called clonotypes with MiXCR, one entry per CDR3 protein. The sample has fewer than 75,000 distinct CDR3 sequences; less than 20% are singletons. Sequences were derived from whole blood, sampled at baseline. The source is an adult who was a healthcare worker with PCR-confirmed SARS-CoV-2 infection or an uninfected control (not recorded which).

The sample holds a few counts of this clonotype. The J gene is TRBJ2-7, the V gene TRBV20-1; 8 bases map to TRBD2. The germline V gene encodes CDR1 DFQATT and CDR2 SNEGSKA (reference sequence). The V gene end was trimmed by 6 bases and the J gene end by 7 bases; junction bases not matched to a gene: 11. The CDR3 has 13 amino acids. CDR3 region: CSAEGLAAGEQYF. CDR3 in DNA: TGCAGTGCAGAAGGACTAGCAGCTGGTGAGCAGTACTTC.

The chain combines TRBV7-9 with TRBJ1-1, with D unresolved. Trimming pared 5 bases from V and 5 bases from J, leaving 9 bases between. There are 12 residues in the CDR3. The germline V gene encodes CDR1 SEHNR and CDR2 FQNEAQ (reference sequence). The CDR3 sequence is CASSPDETEAFF. In nucleotides, the CDR3 is TGTGCCAGCAGCCCAGACGAGACTGAAGCTTTCTTT.

The V and J genes are TRBV20-1 and TRBJ2-1; 8 nucleotides line up with TRBD2. Germline V gene sequence: CDR1 DFQATT, CDR2 SNEGSKA (reference sequence). The length of the CDR3 is 12 residues. CDR3 in amino acids: CSGRAWYNEQFF. In DNA form, the CDR3 reads TGCAGCGGGAGGGCCTGGTACAATGAGCAGTTCTTC.

The chain combines TRBV29-1 with TRBJ2-7, with 12 nucleotides matching TRBD2. The CDR3 sequence is 15 residues long. Germline trimming cut 3 bases from V and 3 bases from J; bases unmatched to any gene: 6. Per the germline V gene, CDR1 is SQVTM and CDR2 is ANQGSEA. The CDR3 DNA follows: TGCAGCGTTGATGTGGGACTAGCGGGTATCTACGAGCAGTACTTC. This encodes CSVDVGLAGIYEQYF.

This clonotype was counted only a few times. The V gene is TRBV25-1, the J gene TRBJ2-7; TRBD1 matches 7 bases. V dropped 8 bases and J dropped 3; count of bases not matched to a gene: 10. The CDR3 contains 14 residues. The germline gives CDR1 MGHDK, CDR2 SYGVNS. The CDR3 here is CASSPPGQNYEQYF. CDR3 DNA sequence: TGTGCCAGCTCCCCTCCGGGACAGAACTACGAGCAGTACTTC.

V usage is TRBV12-3 or TRBV12-4 and J usage is TRBJ1-4, with D maybe TRBD1 (6 bases). The V end was cut by 6 bases, the J end by 7 bases, with 9 bases between. The CDR3 runs to 12 residues. The CDR3 loop is CASSRGAEKLFF. The CDR3 region has the DNA TGTGCCAGCAGCCGGGGGGCTGAAAAACTGTTTTTT.

This clonotype turned up a few times. J is TRBJ1-2 and V is TRBV11-2; D remains unclear. V was trimmed by 4 bases and J by 0 bases, leaving 12 bases between them. This CDR3 comprises 15 residues. The germline V gene has CDR1 SGHAT and CDR2 FQNNGV. Here the CDR3 reads CASSSPRLANYGYTF. CDR3 sequence (DNA): TGTGCCAGCAGCTCCCCACGCTTAGCTAACTATGGCTACACCTTC.

In its sample, this clonotype was seen many times. The J gene is TRBJ1-2, the V gene TRBV28; the match to TRBD1 covers 8 bases. The CDR3 covers 11 residues. Germline V gene lookup returns CDR1 MDHEN and CDR2 SYDVKM. V dropped 9 bases and J dropped 5; count of bases not matched to a gene: 2. CDR3 sequence (DNA): TGTGCCAGTAGACAGGGGTATGGCTACACCTTC. As protein: CASRQGYGYTF.

This clonotype was counted only a few times. The rearrangement joins TRBV9 to TRBJ1-6, with TRBD1 matching over 8 bases. V shed 4 bases and J 11 bases; nucleotides not matched to a gene: 14. This CDR3 is 16 amino acids long. Per germline, CDR1 SGDLS and CDR2 YYNGEE. The CDR3: CASSPGAQGALAPLHF. As DNA, the CDR3 is TGTGCCAGCAGCCCTGGGGCCCAGGGGGCCCTGGCACCCCTCCACTTT.

V gene TRBV5-1 combines with J gene TRBJ1-4; TRBD1 aligns across 9 bases. V lost 0 bases to trimming and J lost 5 bases; unmatched junction nucleotides: 2. CDR3 size: 15 residues. Per germline, CDR1 SGHRS and CDR2 YFSETQ. CDR3 bases: TGCGCCAGCAGCTTGGATGGGACAGGGAATGAAAAACTGTTTTTT. Translating gives CASSLDGTGNEKLFF.